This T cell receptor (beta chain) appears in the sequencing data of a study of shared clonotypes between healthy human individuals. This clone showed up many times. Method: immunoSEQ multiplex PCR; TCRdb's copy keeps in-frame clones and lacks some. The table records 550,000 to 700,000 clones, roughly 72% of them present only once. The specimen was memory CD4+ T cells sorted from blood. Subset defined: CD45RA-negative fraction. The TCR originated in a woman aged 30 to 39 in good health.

The CDR3 DNA follows: TGTGCCACCAGCAGAGATCCACAGGGGGCGGCTTACGAGCAGTACTTC. This translates into CATSRDPQGAAYEQYF. The gene calls are TRBV15 and TRBJ2-7; the match to TRBD1 covers 9 bases. V dropped 0 bases and J dropped 4; count of bases not matched to a gene: 7. CDR1 is LNHNV and CDR2 is YYDKDF in the germline V gene (reference sequence). The length of the CDR3 is 16 residues.